Following are 8 T cell receptor beta chains from one sample sequenced in a study of cytotoxic CD8 clonotypes in ibrutinib-treated CLL. Produced via immunoSEQ multiplex PCR; TCRdb's table is partial and in-frame only. This table holds around 70,000 clones, about nine tenths found once. Sequencing was performed on PBMCs, taken after 12 months of ibrutinib treatment. All receptors come from a human donor with chronic lymphocytic leukemia.

This chain uses TRBV4-1 with TRBJ2-7; 10 bases match TRBD2. The CDR3 sequence is 17 residues long. V lost 1 base and J lost 2; bases outside the gene matches: 8. Germline V CDR1 and CDR2: MGHRA, YSYEKL. CDR3: CASSQGRLLAGTYEQYF. The CDR3 nucleotides are TGCGCCAGCAGCCAAGGCCGCCTACTAGCGGGAACCTACGAGCAGTACTTC.

The V call is TRBV5-1, the J call TRBJ2-1; 8 nucleotides match TRBD2. This CDR3 is built from 15 residues. V lost 0 bases and J lost 16; bases outside the gene matches: 15. The V gene's germline CDR1 is SGHRS and CDR2 YFSETQ. The CDR3 nucleotides read TGCGCCAGCAGCTTGGACGGGTTAATAGCGGGGACGCGTTTCTTC. Its protein product is CASSLDGLIAGTRFF.

This clone was seen once. This CDR3 reads CASNDQALGVTSGTFYNEQFF. The CDR3 DNA reads as TGCGCCAGCAACGATCAGGCATTAGGGGTCACTAGCGGTACCTTCTACAATGAGCAGTTCTTC. The chain combines TRBV10-1 with TRBJ2-1; 8 nucleotides align to TRBD2. V lost 7 bases, J lost 3 bases, and 26 bases stayed unmatched. Germline CDR1 and CDR2: WNHNN and SYGVQD (reference sequence). There are 21 residues in the CDR3.

The chain links TRBV7-2 to TRBJ2-5; 11 positions match TRBD2. Germline assignment: CDR1 SGHTA and CDR2 FQGNSA. This CDR3 spans 19 amino acids. Trimming cost V 5 bases and J 5 bases; bases outside gene matches: 19. In nucleotides, the CDR3 is TGTGCCAGCAGCCGAGGCGGCCTAGCGGGAGGCTCGAGGGGGGAGACCCAGTACTTC. Protein: CASSRGGLAGGSRGETQYF.

This sequence joins TRBV5-1 and TRBJ2-1; TRBD2 aligns across 12 bases. Germline CDR1 is SGHRS and CDR2 is YFSETQ. Trimming removed 3 bases from V and 0 bases from J; junction bases left unmatched: 4. The CDR3 is 17 residues long. The CDR3 protein is CASSSSSGRASYNEQFF. CDR3 coding DNA: TGCGCCAGCAGCTCGTCTAGCGGGAGGGCCTCCTACAATGAGCAGTTCTTC.

The V and J genes are TRBV19 and TRBJ1-1; tentatively, D is TRBD1 (6 bases). V lost 3 bases and J lost 4, with 12 bases in between. Per the germline V gene, CDR1 is LNHDA and CDR2 is SQIVND (reference sequence). The CDR3 consists of 14 residues. The CDR3 region is CASSMGARITEAFF. The DNA of the CDR3 is TGTGCCAGTAGTATGGGGGCAAGAATCACTGAAGCTTTCTTT.

Points on this clone: Compared with germline, one end of the junction differs, possibly owing to a read error. The chain combines TRBV29-1 with TRBJ2-7; 8 bases align to TRBD1. The CDR3 extends over 16 amino acids. Germline values: CDR1 SQVTM, CDR2 ANQGSEA. The CDR3 is CSVESTGQAVGHERYF. In nucleotides, the CDR3 is TGCAGCGTTGAGTCTACGGGACAGGCCGTGGGCCACGAGCGGTACTTC.

The genes are TRBV5-1 and TRBJ2-1, with TRBD2 matching over 10 bases. The CDR3 spans 15 residues. V trimming: 4 bases; J trimming: 4 bases; junction bases outside the gene matches: 5. Germline CDR1 SGHRS, CDR2 YFSETQ. CDR3 in amino acids: CASSPATSGYNEQFF. The CDR3 nucleotides read TGCGCCAGCAGCCCGGCGACTAGCGGGTACAATGAGCAGTTCTTC.